This TCR beta chain was profiled in a study of human T cells and chemical hapten exposure. General study results and limits: Expanded TCRs created a significantly greater count of big CDR3 similarity clusters than controls did. Those TCRs sitting above 1 in 1000 frequency stayed the same with DPC sensitization.

This clonotype was recorded many times. Its antigen is not known. Authors' data handling: Across samples, TCR counts had a median of approximately 100,000 and ranged from 23,224 to 690,600. TCRdb fed the RACE reads into MiXCR, producing one record per CDR3 protein. These V and J calls derive from TCRdb rather than the authors' analysis. Here the sample spans some 79,000 distinct CDR3 sequences, 10% being singletons. Regarding time point: patch test 2, 6 weeks after DPC sensitization. Sample treatment: therapeutic diphenylcyclopropenone sensitization with weekly scalp DPC. Germline V gives CDR1 KGHSH, CDR2 LQKENI. V lost 6 bases and J lost 2, with 10 bases in between. The CDR3 spans 13 residues.

This TCR was sampled from a woman in her 50s with alopecia areata. Some clones in this sample may be carry-over from other donors' samples. The sample in question was whole blood, obtained in connection with sensitization to the hapten diphenylcyclopropenone (DPC). V usage is TRBV18 and J usage is TRBJ1-2, with no clear D. The DNA for the CDR3 is TGTGCCAGCTCCGCAGGATTAAACTATGGCTACACCTTC. The encoded protein is CASSAGLNYGYTF.